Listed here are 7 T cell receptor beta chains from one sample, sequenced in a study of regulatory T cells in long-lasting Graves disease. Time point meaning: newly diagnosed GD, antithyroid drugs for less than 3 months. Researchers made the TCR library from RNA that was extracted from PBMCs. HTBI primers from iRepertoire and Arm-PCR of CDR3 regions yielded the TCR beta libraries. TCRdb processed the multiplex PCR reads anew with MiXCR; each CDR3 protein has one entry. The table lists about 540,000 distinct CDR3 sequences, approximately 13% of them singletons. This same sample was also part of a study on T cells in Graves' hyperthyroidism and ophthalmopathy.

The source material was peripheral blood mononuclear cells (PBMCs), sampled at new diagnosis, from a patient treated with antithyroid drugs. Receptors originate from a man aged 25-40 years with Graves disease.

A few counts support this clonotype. CDR3 DNA: TGCGCCAGCAGCCAGACGATAGTGGACAGTTTTACAGATACGCAGTATTTT. This gives the protein CASSQTIVDSFTDTQYF. The chain carries TRBV4-1 and TRBJ2-3, with D possibly TRBD1 on 6 matching bases. Trimming removed 3 bases at V and 3 bases at J, with 19 bases between. This CDR3 is built from 17 residues. Germline CDR1 and CDR2: MGHRA and YSYEKL.

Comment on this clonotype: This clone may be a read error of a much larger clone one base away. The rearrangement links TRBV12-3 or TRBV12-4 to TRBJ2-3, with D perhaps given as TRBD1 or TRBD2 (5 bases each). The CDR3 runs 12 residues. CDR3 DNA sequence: TGTGCCATCAAGACAGTCTCCTACGAGCGGTACTTC. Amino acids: CAIKTVSYERYF.

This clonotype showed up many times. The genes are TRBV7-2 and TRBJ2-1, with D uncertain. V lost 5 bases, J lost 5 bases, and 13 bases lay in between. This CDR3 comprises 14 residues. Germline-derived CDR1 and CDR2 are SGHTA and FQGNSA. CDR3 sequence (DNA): TGTGCCAGCAGCCCCATGGGCAGCCACAATGAGCAGTTCTTC. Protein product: CASSPMGSHNEQFF.

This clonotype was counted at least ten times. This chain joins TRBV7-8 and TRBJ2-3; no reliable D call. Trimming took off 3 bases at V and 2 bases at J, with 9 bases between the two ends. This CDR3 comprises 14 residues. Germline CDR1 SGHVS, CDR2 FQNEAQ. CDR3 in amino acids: CASSLETFTDTQYF. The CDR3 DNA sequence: TGTGCCAGCAGCTTGGAGACCTTCACAGATACGCAGTATTTT. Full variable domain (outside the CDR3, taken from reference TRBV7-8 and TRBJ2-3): GAGVSQSPRYKVAKRGQDVALRCDPISGHVSLFWYQQALGQGPEFLTYFQNEAQLDKSGLPSDRFFAERPEGSVSTLKIQRTQQEDSAVYLCASSLETFTDTQYFGPGTRLTVL.

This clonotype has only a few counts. The CDR3: CASSPLLADTGELFF. CDR3 DNA sequence: TGTGCCAGCTCACCACTCCTTGCGGACACCGGGGAGCTGTTTTTT. V gene TRBV18 combines with J gene TRBJ2-2; D not resolved. The CDR3 sequence is 15 residues long. Germline assignment: CDR1 KGHSH and CDR2 LQKENI. V lost 1 base and J lost 3, with 9 bases in between.

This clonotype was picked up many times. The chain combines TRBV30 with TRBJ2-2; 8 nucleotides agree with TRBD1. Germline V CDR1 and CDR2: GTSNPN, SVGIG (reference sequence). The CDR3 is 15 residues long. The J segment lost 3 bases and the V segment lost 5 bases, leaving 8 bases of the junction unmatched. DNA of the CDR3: TGTGCCTGGGCTAGACCGGGACAGGACACCGGGGAGCTGTTTTTT. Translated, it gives CAWARPGQDTGELFF.

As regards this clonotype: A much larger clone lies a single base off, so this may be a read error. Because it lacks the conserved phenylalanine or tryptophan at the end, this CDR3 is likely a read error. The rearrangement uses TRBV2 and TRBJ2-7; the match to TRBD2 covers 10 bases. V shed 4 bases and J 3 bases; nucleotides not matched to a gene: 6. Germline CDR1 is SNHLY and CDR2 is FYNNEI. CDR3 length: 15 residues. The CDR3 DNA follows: TGTGCCAGCAGTGGAATAGCGGGAGGTCACTACGAGCAGTACTCC. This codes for CASSGIAGGHYEQYS.